This T cell receptor (beta chain) was retrieved from a study of technical replicates of blood from a few donors. Germline CDR1 SGHDN, CDR2 FVKESK. Trimming stripped 0 bases from V and 2 bases from J, with 7 bases between. This CDR3 spans 14 amino acids. Clones were read by immunoSEQ multiplex PCR, and TCRdb kept only the in-frame ones, dropping some. The data show approximately 87,000 clones, with 85% to 95% seen just once and 0.26% held by the top ten. The specimen was T cells isolated from PBMCs. V and J are TRBV14 and TRBJ1-1; no definite D call. This TCR was sampled from a human donor in good health. CDR3 sequence: CASSQDPLNTEAFF. The CDR3 bases are TGTGCCAGCAGCCAAGATCCTCTAAACACTGAAGCTTTCTTT.